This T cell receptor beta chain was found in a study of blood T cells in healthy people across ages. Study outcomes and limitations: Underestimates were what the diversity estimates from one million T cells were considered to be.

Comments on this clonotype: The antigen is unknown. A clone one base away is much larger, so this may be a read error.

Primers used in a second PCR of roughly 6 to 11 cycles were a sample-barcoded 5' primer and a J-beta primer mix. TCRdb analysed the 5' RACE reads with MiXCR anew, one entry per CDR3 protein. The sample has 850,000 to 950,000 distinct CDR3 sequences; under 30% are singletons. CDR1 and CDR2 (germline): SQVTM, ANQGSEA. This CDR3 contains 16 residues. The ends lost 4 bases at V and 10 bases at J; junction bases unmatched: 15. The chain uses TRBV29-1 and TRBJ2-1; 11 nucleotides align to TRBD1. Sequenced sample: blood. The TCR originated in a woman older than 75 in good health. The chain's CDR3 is CSVGVPPGQGGGEQFF. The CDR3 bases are TGCAGCGTTGGTGTCCCCCCGGGACAGGGGGGCGGAGAGCAGTTCTTC.